The 22 T cell receptor beta chains below all came from one sample that was sequenced in a study of blood T cell repertoires in COVID-19. Data came from immunoSEQ multiplex PCR; TCRdb stores just in-frame clones and leaves some out. The sample carries around 220,000 clones, approximately 91% recorded once. The sequencing input was peripheral blood. The receptors here all came from a woman aged 35 to 49 who had recovered from COVID-19.

This clone has just one count. The genes are TRBV15 and TRBJ1-4; TRBD1 aligns across 11 bases. CDR3 length: 16 amino acids. Looked up from germline, CDR1 is LNHNV and CDR2 is YYDKDF (reference sequence). Trimming cost V 6 bases and J 2 bases; bases outside gene matches: 5. The CDR3 protein is CATRDRGRGTNEKLFF. The CDR3 coding sequence is TGTGCCACCAGGGACAGGGGGCGCGGTACTAATGAAAAACTGTTTTTT.

The chain uses TRBV15 and TRBJ2-7; 8 bases line up with TRBD2. Germline CDR1 and CDR2: LNHNV and YYDKDF (reference sequence). This CDR3 is built from 16 residues. V was clipped by 1 base and J by 0 bases; unmatched bases: 5. CDR3 sequence: CATSRAPGGGSYEQYF. The CDR3 DNA sequence: TGTGCCACCAGCAGAGCCCCCGGGGGGGGCTCCTACGAGCAGTACTTC.

The V call is TRBV2, the J call TRBJ1-1, with 8 nucleotides matching TRBD1. Germline V gene data show CDR1 as SNHLY and CDR2 as FYNNEI. The V and J ends lost 4 bases and 5 bases, in that order; junction bases with no gene match: 9. There are 15 residues in the CDR3. The CDR3 DNA sequence: TGTGCCAGCAGTGGAATGCCAGGGGGCAGTACTGAAGCTTTCTTT. Its protein is CASSGMPGGSTEAFF.

The chain employs TRBV9 and TRBJ1-3, with D possibly TRBD1 on 6 matching bases. Germline V gives CDR1 SGDLS, CDR2 YYNGEE. V shed 2 bases and J shed 2 bases, with 14 bases lying between them. There are 16 residues in the CDR3. The CDR3, as DNA: TGTGCCAGCAGCGTTCAATCAGGACAGCCTGGAAACACCATATATTTT. It specifies CASSVQSGQPGNTIYF.

This clone appeared a few times. The gene calls are TRBV4-3 and TRBJ1-6, with 7 bases that match TRBD1. CDR3 length: 17 residues. V trimming: 0 bases; J trimming: 5 bases; junction bases outside the gene matches: 7. Germline V gene sequence: CDR1 LGHNA, CDR2 YSLEER. This CDR3 reads CASSQEIGTANNSPLHF. Here the CDR3 DNA reads TGCGCCAGCAGCCAAGAAATTGGGACAGCGAATAATTCACCCCTCCACTTT.

This chain connects TRBV2 to TRBJ2-1, with 9 bases fitting TRBD2. The CDR3 loop spans 16 amino acids. V lost 2 bases to trimming and J lost 7 bases; unmatched junction nucleotides: 9. The germline CDR1 and CDR2 sequences are SNHLY and FYNNEI. The CDR3 bases are TGTGCCAGCAGTGAACGGGCGGCTAGCGGGAAAAATGAGCAGTTCTTC. Its translation is CASSERAASGKNEQFF.

Details on this clone: The same CDR3 arises from other DNA sequences in this sample as well. This rearrangement joins TRBV19 to TRBJ2-7; D is uncertain. This CDR3 region has 14 residues. CDR1 and CDR2 (germline): LNHDA, SQIVND (reference sequence). V was shortened by 2 bases and J by 3 bases, with 11 bases between the two germline ends. The CDR3 reads CASSIIAGDYEQYF. The CDR3 DNA follows: TGTGCCAGTAGTATAATCGCCGGAGACTACGAGCAGTACTTC.

The chain employs TRBV27 and TRBJ1-5; TRBD1 matches 7 bases. V lost 3 bases and J lost 11; bases outside the gene matches: 13. Germline values: CDR1 MNHEY, CDR2 SMNVEV (reference sequence). The CDR3 contains 15 residues. CDR3 nucleotide sequence: TGTGCCAGCAGTTTCTCCGGGACAGTTTCTCTGGCCCAGCATTTT. It specifies CASSFSGTVSLAQHF.

This clone was picked up a small number of times. This chain joins TRBV5-1 and TRBJ2-7, with a possible D match to TRBD1 (5 bases). The germline gives CDR1 SGHRS, CDR2 YFSETQ. Trimming left V 0 bases short and J 6 bases short, with 10 bases between. This CDR3 is built from 13 residues. The CDR3 loop is CASSLDDQGEQYF. The CDR3, as DNA: TGCGCCAGCAGCTTGGATGACCAGGGCGAGCAGTACTTC.

V usage is TRBV4-2 and J usage is TRBJ2-7; D perhaps matches TRBD2 (5 bases). The germline V and J ends were trimmed by 0 bases and 6 bases, with 15 bases remaining between them. Germline V gene sequence: CDR1 LGHNA, CDR2 YNFKEQ. This CDR3 is 15 amino acids long. The chain's CDR3 is CASSQEGPGAGEQYF. Here the CDR3 DNA reads TGTGCCAGCAGCCAAGAAGGCCCGGGTGCGGGCGAGCAGTACTTC.

The chain recombines TRBV5-1 with TRBJ2-1; 8 positions agree with TRBD1. V trimming: 3 bases; J trimming: 2 bases; junction bases outside the gene matches: 7. Germline assignment: CDR1 SGHRS and CDR2 YFSETQ. The CDR3 extends over 16 amino acids. The CDR3 region is CASSSGETGAYNEQFF. CDR3 sequence (DNA): TGCGCCAGCAGCTCGGGGGAGACAGGGGCCTACAATGAGCAGTTCTTC.

The V gene is TRBV6-5, the J gene TRBJ2-1; TRBD1 aligns across 8 bases. CDR3 length: 15 amino acids. Trimming cost V 8 bases and J 7 bases; bases outside gene matches: 13. The germline gives CDR1 MNHEY, CDR2 SVGAGI. This CDR3 reads CASHPRAGGANEQFF. The CDR3 DNA follows: TGTGCCAGCCATCCTCGGGCAGGGGGCGCGAATGAGCAGTTCTTC.

The rearrangement uses TRBV3-1 (or the pseudogene TRBV3-2) and TRBJ2-2; the match to TRBD2 covers 10 bases. J was trimmed by 3 bases and V by 6 bases; bases with no gene match: 4. There are 15 residues in the CDR3. Germline CDR1 is LGHDT and CDR2 is YNNKEL (reference sequence). CDR3 loop: CASRLAGVDTGELFF. DNA for the CDR3: TGTGCCAGCAGGCTAGCGGGAGTCGACACCGGGGAGCTGTTTTTT.

The CDR3 DNA reads as TGCGCCAGCAGCTTGGCCAAAAGCGGGAGCGCGAACACCGGGGAGCTGTTTTTT. Translating it yields CASSLAKSGSANTGELFF. V usage is TRBV5-1 and J usage is TRBJ2-2; 8 bases are a match to TRBD2. V dropped 0 bases and J dropped 0; count of bases not matched to a gene: 7. CDR3 length: 18 amino acids. Germline lookup yields CDR1 SGHRS and CDR2 YFSETQ.

J is TRBJ1-2 and V is TRBV3-1 (or the pseudogene TRBV3-2), with 7 bases fitting TRBD1. The trim removed 0 bases at V and 7 bases at J, leaving 8 bases unmatched. Germline CDR1 is LGHDT and CDR2 is YNNKEL (reference sequence). This CDR3 is built from 15 residues. The CDR3 DNA is TGTGCCAGCAGCCAAGATTTGGGACAGATTTCTGGCTACACCTTC. Translation: CASSQDLGQISGYTF.

The chain uses TRBV10-3 and TRBJ1-5; tentatively, D is TRBD1 (5 bases). CDR3 length equals 15 residues. Trimming took 10 bases from V and 0 from J, leaving 16 bases between them. CDR1 ENHRY and CDR2 SYGVKD come from the germline V gene. The CDR3, as DNA: TGTGCCACTAAATCGACAGACCATAGCAATCAGCCCCAGCATTTT. It codes for CATKSTDHSNQPQHF.

This chain links TRBV5-1 with TRBJ2-5; 7 bases line up with TRBD1. Germline assignment: CDR1 SGHRS and CDR2 YFSETQ. The CDR3 loop spans 16 amino acids. The V and J ends lost 2 bases and 2 bases, in that order; junction bases with no gene match: 9. The CDR3 nucleotides are TGCGCCAGCAGCTTAAATACCGGGACAGAACAAGAGACCCAGTACTTC. Its protein is CASSLNTGTEQETQYF.

This clone occurred once. The chain joins TRBV2 to TRBJ1-6; 7 positions match TRBD1. CDR1 is SNHLY and CDR2 is FYNNEI in the germline V gene. After removal of 6 bases from V and 5 bases from J, the junction contained 4 bases not matched to a gene. The CDR3 loop spans 14 amino acids. Written as DNA, the CDR3 is TGTGCCAGCAGAAAACAGGGGAATAATTCACCCCTCCACTTT. Its protein is CASRKQGNNSPLHF. The variable domain in full, completed from reference TRBV2 and TRBJ1-6, reads EPEVTQTPSHQVTQMGQEVILRCVPISNHLYFYWYRQILGQKVEFLVSFYNNEISEKSEIFDDQFSVERPDGSNFTLKIRSTKLEDSAMYFCASRKQGNNSPLHFGNGTRLTVT.

V and J are TRBV24-1 and TRBJ2-3; a possible D gene is TRBD1 (5 bases). V lost 1 base, J lost 4 bases, and 14 bases lay in between. The CDR3 extends over 16 amino acids. CDR1 is KGHDR and CDR2 is SFDVKD in the germline V gene. CDR3 loop: CATSDFSGHRADTQYF. CDR3 nucleotides: TGTGCCACCAGTGATTTTTCAGGGCATCGAGCAGATACGCAGTATTTT.

The V gene is TRBV7-2, the J gene TRBJ2-3, with 8 bases fitting TRBD2. Germline trimming cut 5 bases from V and 7 bases from J; bases unmatched to any gene: 11. Per the germline V gene, CDR1 is SGHTA and CDR2 is FQGNSA. This CDR3 comprises 15 residues. Written as DNA, the CDR3 is TGTGCCAGCAGCCCCATATTAGCGGGGATGTATACGCAGTATTTT. This translates into CASSPILAGMYTQYF.

The V gene is TRBV30, the J gene TRBJ2-4; 7 bases are a match to TRBD2. Looked up from germline, CDR1 is GTSNPN and CDR2 is SVGIG (reference sequence). V gave up 3 bases and J gave up 8 bases; unmatched junction bases: 7. The CDR3 contains 13 residues. The DNA of the CDR3 is TGTGCCTGGAGCCGAAGGGAGGGAGACATTCAGTACTTC. Translation gives CAWSRREGDIQYF.

In DNA, the CDR3 is TGTGCTAGTGGTTTGGACAAGGGAGGGTCAAGCTCCTACGAGCAGTACTTC. It translates to CASGLDKGGSSSYEQYF. J is TRBJ2-7 and V is TRBV12-5; 7 bases match TRBD2. Germline V lookup: CDR1 LGHNT, CDR2 FRNRAP. Unmatched junction bases numbered 9, after V lost 1 base and J lost 0 bases. The CDR3 has 17 residues.